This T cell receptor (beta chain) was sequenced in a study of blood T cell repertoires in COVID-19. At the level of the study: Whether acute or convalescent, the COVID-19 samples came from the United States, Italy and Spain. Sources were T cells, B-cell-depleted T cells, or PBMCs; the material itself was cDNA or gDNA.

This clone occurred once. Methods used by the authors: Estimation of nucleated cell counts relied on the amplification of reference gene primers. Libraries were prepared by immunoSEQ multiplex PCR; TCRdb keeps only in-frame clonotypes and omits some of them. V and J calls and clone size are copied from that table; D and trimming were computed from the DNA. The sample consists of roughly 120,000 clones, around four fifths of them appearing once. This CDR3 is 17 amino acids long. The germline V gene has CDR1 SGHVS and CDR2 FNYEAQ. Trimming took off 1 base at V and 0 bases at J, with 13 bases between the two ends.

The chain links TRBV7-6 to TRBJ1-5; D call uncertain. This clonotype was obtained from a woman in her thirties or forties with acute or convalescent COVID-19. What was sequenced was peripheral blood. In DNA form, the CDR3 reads TGTGCCAGCAGCTTAGTTGTTCCAACAGCTAGCAATCAGCCCCAGCATTTT. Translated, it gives CASSLVVPTASNQPQHF.